This T cell receptor beta chain was recovered during a study of immune evolution from preneoplasia to lung adenocarcinoma (dated by TCRdb to the early 2020s). A note on the overall study: The study used immune gene expression, TCR sequencing and multiplex immunofluorescence to profile the immune contexture of lung adenocarcinoma precursors and invasive adenocarcinoma. Resected precursor lesions (AAH, AIS, MIA) and invasive adenocarcinomas were compared against paired morphologically normal lung tissue. The sample size was set by how many specimens were available, not by a prior power calculation. The immune data were integrated with whole exome sequencing and methylation data obtained from the same cohort of nodules. The overall cohort comprised just under 55 patients with pulmonary nodules who underwent surgical resection. The TCR sequencing data were obtained from some 50 patients. According to the study, 105 samples were used for TCR sequencing. POLYSOLVER was used to infer Class I HLA alleles from exome data, while LOHHLA was used to detect allele-specific HLA loss. Broader findings and caveats from the paper: Normal lung had the highest top T cell clone frequencies, which appeared to decline progressively from AAH through AIS, MIA and invasive adenocarcinoma. The findings were based on association rather than direct causation, and larger cohorts with long-term follow-up and longitudinal biopsies were deemed needed. Because all patients were from Japan and China, applicability to Western populations was uncertain. The highest clonality was observed in normal lung, whereas higher T cell density and diversity but lower clonality appeared to be present in later-stage lesions.

As encoded in the germline V gene, CDR1 is MDHEN while CDR2 is SYDVKM. The CDR3 covers 17 residues, taking in both the cysteine and the phenylalanine. The retained sequence is limited to the CDR3, 51 bases, with the frame set at the first base. Germline trimming amounts to 7 bases on V and 1 base on J, with 10 as the count of junction bases outside the gene matches. TCR beta CDR3 regions were sequenced from DNA using the immunoSEQ hsTCRbeta Kit. From the authors' description of their analysis: The ImmunoSEQ Analyzer was used to analyse the TCR sequencing data. T cell clonality was calculated on productive rearrangements as 1 minus Pielou's evenness. To measure T cell diversity, the inverse Simpson index was applied to productive templates. T cell density was defined as TCR beta template counts normalized to usable DNA, with usable DNA estimated by amplification and sequencing of housekeeping genes. Two-sided Kruskal-Wallis tests were used to compare TCR metrics across histologic stages. As stored in TCRdb, this immuneACCESS dataset retains in-frame rearrangements with V and J assigned. A fraction of the clones does not appear; measured against another copy, unresolved V genes explain less than half of the discrepancy, and the remainder lacks a known reason. The V and J calls and clone size come from that table; D and trimming were worked out from the DNA. Across this sample there are about 6,100 clones, with around 80% seen only once. Of the sample, under 7% falls within the top ten clones.

Resection was performed on patients in Japan or China between the mid-2010s and the late 2010s. Two lung cancer pathologists independently reviewed H&E slides to confirm the histologic diagnosis of every case. The AllPrep DNA/RNA FFPE Kit was used to isolate DNA from FFPE tissue. Note on this clone: There is no known antigen for this receptor. Base qualities are not at hand, and no much larger clone is one base apart.

Sequencing used FFPE adjacent normal lung tissue. The receptor was derived from an older donor with lung adenocarcinoma. The sequence is built from TRBV28 and TRBJ2-2; 9 bases in the middle match TRBD1. The base sequence is TGTGCCAGCACCACATTACCGGGACAGGGGAACACCGGGGAGCTGTTTTTT. Translated, it reads CASTTLPGQGNTGELFF.